The TCR beta chain described here comes from a study of Ad26.COV2.S vaccination and SARS-CoV-2 variants. Treatment indicated: about 20 received Ad26.COV2.S at low or high dose, single or two shots; five or six received placebo; per-sample allocation not given. On day 63 after the first injection, vaccine and placebo recipients gave samples. What was given as vaccine was an Ad26 vector encoding Wuhan-strain SARS-CoV-2 spike. CDR1 and CDR2 (germline): SQVTM, ANQGSEA. The CDR3 has 14 residues. The trim removed 4 bases at V and 4 bases at J, leaving 6 bases unmatched. Using immunoSEQ multiplex PCR, the repertoire was profiled, and TCRdb retains in-frame clones only, with some absent. The sample lists 440,000 or so clones, less than 95% occurring once.

The TCR comes from a person aged 18-65 years who received the Ad26.COV2.S COVID-19 vaccine or a placebo. This chain connects TRBV29-1 to TRBJ2-2; 7 positions agree with TRBD1. Sequencing was performed on peripheral blood, taken in a trial of Ad26.COV2.S vaccine versus placebo. CDR3 loop: CSVGQGVGTGELFF. In nucleotides, the CDR3 is TGCAGCGTTGGACAGGGCGTGGGCACCGGGGAGCTGTTTTTT.